The 31 T cell receptor beta chains in this list originate from one sample, sequenced in a study of T cell repertoires in cytomegalovirus infection. MiXCR, applied by TCRdb to the reads, yields one record per CDR3 protein. Of about 490,000 distinct CDR3 sequences in the sample, 16% were seen once. The sequencing input was CD8+ T cells from PBMCs. The receptors stem from a human donor in good health (CMV status not recorded). Some clones in this sample may be carry-over from other donors' samples.

This clonotype was detected ten times or more. The genes are TRBV4-1 and TRBJ2-3, with D possibly matching TRBD2 (5 bases). In germline, CDR1 is MGHRA, CDR2 YSYEKL. CDR3 length equals 18 residues. Between the trimmed V and J ends, which lost 0 bases and 3 bases, there was a span of 19 bases. The chain's CDR3 is CASSQDPPYAGGTDTQYF. In DNA form, the CDR3 reads TGCGCCAGCAGCCAAGATCCCCCTTATGCGGGCGGGACAGATACGCAGTATTTT.

The rearrangement uses TRBV11-2 and TRBJ2-2; 7 positions match TRBD2. The trim removed 1 base at V and 4 bases at J, leaving 9 bases unmatched. The CDR3 has 17 amino acids. Germline CDR1 and CDR2: SGHAT and FQNNGV. The CDR3 here is CASSLGALTGGTGELFF. The CDR3 DNA reads as TGTGCCAGCAGCTTAGGCGCCCTAACGGGAGGCACCGGGGAGCTGTTTTTT.

This clonotype was recorded many times. Here the CDR3 DNA reads TGTGCCAGCAGCTTATACAAAAGCGGGTCGTCCCTCCACTTT. Translation gives CASSLYKSGSSLHF. The V call is TRBV11-2, the J call TRBJ1-6; D call uncertain. Trimming cost V 2 bases and J 14 bases, with 16 bases left between them. The CDR3 covers 14 residues. The germline V gene encodes CDR1 SGHAT and CDR2 FQNNGV.

The chain recombines TRBV2 with TRBJ1-4; D call uncertain. Trimming took 5 bases from V and 8 from J, leaving 18 bases between them. Germline-derived CDR1 and CDR2 are SNHLY and FYNNEI. The CDR3 extends over 15 amino acids. The CDR3 sequence: CASSLRPREGEKLFF. CDR3 nucleotides: TGTGCCAGCAGTCTTAGACCTCGCGAGGGCGAAAAACTGTTTTTT.

The chain combines TRBV19 with TRBJ1-5; D is uncertain. The CDR3 totals 13 residues. V lost 2 bases and J lost 6, with 8 bases in between. Germline V gene lookup returns CDR1 LNHDA and CDR2 SQIVND (reference sequence). In DNA, the CDR3 is TGTGCCAGTAGTATAAAGTGGGGTCAGCCCCAGCATTTT. Translation: CASSIKWGQPQHF. The full variable domain, in which reference TRBV19 and TRBJ1-5 provide the parts outside the CDR3, is DGGITQSPKYLFRKEGQNVTLSCEQNLNHDAMYWYRQDPGQGLRLIYYSQIVNDFQKGDIAEGYSVSREKKESFPLTVTSAQKNPTAFYLCASSIKWGQPQHFGDGTRLSIL.

Comment on this clonotype: The CDR3 end shows no conserved phenylalanine or tryptophan, and so a read error is likely. The genes are TRBV24-1 and TRBJ2-1; TRBD1 agrees at 7 bases. The V gene's germline CDR1 is KGHDR and CDR2 SFDVKD. After removal of 2 bases from V and 10 bases from J, the junction contained 4 bases not matched to a gene. The CDR3 is made up of 13 amino acids. CDR3 sequence: CATSDSRGSEQFL. CDR3 nucleotides: TGTGCCACCAGTGATTCCAGGGGGAGCGAGCAGTTCTTA.

This clonotype appeared a few times. CDR3 DNA: TGTGCCACCAGACAGTATGGCTACACCTTC. Translation: CATRQYGYTF. The rearrangement links TRBV6-6 to TRBJ1-2; possible D gene TRBD1, 5 bases. V lost 10 bases, J lost 5 bases, and 8 bases lay in between. The CDR3 has 10 amino acids. Germline CDR1 is MNHNY and CDR2 is SVGAGI (reference sequence).

The rearrangement uses TRBV3-1 and TRBJ2-5; a possible D gene is TRBD2 (6 bases). CDR3 length: 16 amino acids. The germline CDR1 and CDR2 sequences are LGHDT and YNNKEL (reference sequence). V was shortened by 5 bases and J by 0 bases, with 16 bases between the two germline ends. CDR3: CASSTFLTSNQETQYF. The CDR3 nucleotides read TGTGCCAGCAGCACTTTTTTGACTAGTAACCAAGAGACCCAGTACTTC.

This chain uses TRBV6-1 with TRBJ1-5; D perhaps matches TRBD1 (6 bases). The germline CDR1 and CDR2 sequences are MNHNS and SASEGT. This CDR3 comprises 16 residues. Trimming stripped 1 base from V and 2 bases from J, with 12 bases between. The CDR3 loop is CASSEDSQGRNQPQHF. CDR3 nucleotides: TGTGCCAGCAGTGAAGACTCACAGGGTCGCAATCAGCCCCAGCATTTT.

This clonotype has ten or more counts. The V gene is TRBV4-2, the J gene TRBJ2-1; tentative D call: TRBD2 (5 bases). V lost 6 bases, J lost 5 bases, and 17 bases lay in between. The germline CDR1 and CDR2 sequences are LGHNA and YNFKEQ. The CDR3 extends over 15 amino acids. The CDR3 sequence: CASSLLAMGHNEQFF. CDR3 bases: TGTGCCAGCAGTCTGCTAGCCATGGGTCACAATGAGCAGTTCTTC.

This clonotype was seen ten or more times. One end of the junction does not line up with germline, which may come from a read error. This CDR3 reads CASSLSNEQYF. The CDR3 DNA reads as TGTGCCAGCAGTTTATCTAACGAGCAGTACTTC. The chain uses TRBV5-1 and TRBJ2-7; D remains ambiguous. The V gene's germline CDR1 is SGHRS and CDR2 YFSETQ. CDR3 size: 11 residues.

This clonotype came up a few times. The genes are TRBV10-3 and TRBJ2-2; 10 bases align to TRBD2. The V gene's germline CDR1 is ENHRY and CDR2 SYGVKD. The ends lost 5 bases at V and 0 bases at J; junction bases unmatched: 6. The CDR3 has 17 residues. The CDR3 nucleotides are TGTGCCATCAGTACTCCTAGCGGGGGTGCGAACACCGGGGAGCTGTTTTTT. Protein sequence: CAISTPSGGANTGELFF.

This clonotype was picked up many times. The chain links TRBV7-2 to TRBJ2-3, with unresolved D. The germline V gene encodes CDR1 SGHTA and CDR2 FQGNSA. This CDR3 spans 15 amino acids. Trimming took 0 bases from V and 2 from J, leaving 9 bases between them. The CDR3 region is CASSLAPSSTDTQYF. CDR3 coding DNA: TGTGCCAGCAGCTTAGCCCCCTCGTCCACAGATACGCAGTATTTT.

This chain connects TRBV28 to TRBJ2-1; 8 positions match TRBD2. Unmatched junction bases numbered 7, after V lost 7 bases and J lost 5 bases. The CDR3 loop spans 14 amino acids. CDR1 and CDR2 (germline): MDHEN, SYDVKM. This CDR3 reads CASTQTSENNEQFF. Here the CDR3 DNA reads TGTGCCAGCACCCAGACTAGCGAGAACAATGAGCAGTTCTTC.

This clonotype was found many times. The chain links TRBV7-8 to TRBJ1-1, with TRBD1 matching 9 bases. The CDR3 runs 16 residues. Germline CDR1 is SGHVS and CDR2 is FQNEAQ. The trim removed 3 bases at V and 3 bases at J, leaving 8 bases unmatched. CDR3 protein: CASSFLRTGEDTEAFF. CDR3 DNA sequence: TGTGCCAGCAGCTTCCTACGGACAGGGGAGGACACTGAAGCTTTCTTT.

This clonotype was recorded a few times. The chain recombines TRBV27 with TRBJ1-2; 8 bases agree with TRBD1. J lost 10 bases, V lost 4 bases, and 8 bases had no gene match. Per the germline V gene, CDR1 is MNHEY and CDR2 is SMNVEV (reference sequence). This CDR3 is 13 amino acids long. Written as DNA, the CDR3 is TGTGCCAGCAGTTATAACAGGGGGTGGGACTACACCTTC. Its translation: CASSYNRGWDYTF.

The table lists this clonotype with many counts. The gene calls are TRBV7-9 and TRBJ2-1, with D possibly TRBD1 on 7 matching bases. The CDR3 runs 16 residues. V gave up 2 bases and J gave up 3 bases, with 14 bases separating them. The V gene's germline CDR1 is SEHNR and CDR2 FQNEAQ (reference sequence). CDR3 sequence: CASSLNGGGIYNEQFF. The CDR3 DNA reads TGTGCCAGCAGCTTAAATGGAGGGGGCATCTACAATGAGCAGTTCTTC.

This clonotype was observed many times. This sequence joins TRBV7-9 and TRBJ2-3; 9 bases agree with TRBD2. J was trimmed by 4 bases and V by 3 bases; bases with no gene match: 5. This CDR3 spans 15 amino acids. Germline CDR1 SEHNR, CDR2 FQNEAQ (reference sequence). DNA of the CDR3: TGTGCCAGCAGCTTTCACGCGGGGGGGTCAGATACGCAGTATTTT. This encodes CASSFHAGGSDTQYF. Full variable domain (missing parts from reference TRBV7-9 and TRBJ2-3): DTGVSQNPRHKITKRGQNVTFRCDPISEHNRLYWYRQTLGQGPEFLTYFQNEAQLEKSRLLSDRFSAERPKGSFSTLEIQRTEQGDSAMYLCASSFHAGGSDTQYFGPGTRLTVL.

By proportion, this clonotype is medium-sized. This rearrangement joins TRBV6-2 or TRBV6-3 to TRBJ1-5; the match to TRBD1 covers 7 bases. The V and J ends lost 2 bases and 9 bases, in that order; junction bases with no gene match: 7. Germline V gene data show CDR1 as MNHEY and CDR2 as SVGEGT. The CDR3 has 14 residues. The CDR3 nucleotides read TGTGCCAGCAGTTACGGACAGGAGAGTGGGCCCCAGCATTTT. Encoded protein: CASSYGQESGPQHF.

This clonotype has at least ten counts. The chain links TRBV29-1 to TRBJ2-1; no reliable D call. In germline, CDR1 is SQVTM, CDR2 ANQGSEA. With 1 base removed from V and 9 bases from J, the gap between germline ends came to 16 bases. The CDR3 sequence is 14 residues long. CDR3 amino acids: CSVEGGHLGSEQFF. CDR3 nucleotide sequence: TGCAGCGTTGAAGGCGGCCACCTGGGCAGTGAGCAGTTCTTC.

The chain joins TRBV11-2 to TRBJ1-4; 9 bases are a match to TRBD1. The CDR3 consists of 16 residues. CDR1 is SGHAT, CDR2 FQNNGV, per germline. J gave up 0 bases and V 1 base, and 0 bases lay outside the gene matches. CDR3 region: CASSLGDRATNEKLFF. The CDR3 bases are TGTGCCAGCAGCTTAGGGGACAGGGCAACTAATGAAAAACTGTTTTTT.

On this clonotype itself: A much more abundant neighbour one base away suggests this may be a read error. DNA of the CDR3: TGTGCCAGCCTCCGGAAAGGGCCTGGGCCCAACGTCCTGACTTTC. It is translated as CASLRKGPGPNVLTF. The chain joins TRBV12-3 or TRBV12-4 to TRBJ2-6; no clear D. CDR3 length: 15 amino acids.

This clonotype was seen repeatedly, ten times or more. V usage is TRBV5-4 and J usage is TRBJ2-3, with 10 bases fitting TRBD2. The CDR3 length is 17 residues. The J segment lost 4 bases and the V segment lost 4 bases, leaving 12 bases of the junction unmatched. Germline loops: CDR1 SGHNT, CDR2 YYREEE (reference sequence). The CDR3 DNA sequence: TGTGCCAGCAGCCTCCCCGCTAGCGGGAGTATTGCAGATACGCAGTATTTT. Its protein is CASSLPASGSIADTQYF.

This rearrangement joins TRBV9 to TRBJ1-2; the match to TRBD1 covers 10 bases. V shed 0 bases and J 2 bases; nucleotides not matched to a gene: 1. From germline, CDR1 is SGDLS and CDR2 YYNGEE. This CDR3 region has 15 residues. CDR3 coding DNA: TGTGCCAGCAGCGTAGGACAGGGGGCCAACTATGGCTACACCTTC. Translating gives CASSVGQGANYGYTF.

There are a few counts of this clonotype. This CDR3 reads CASSLNLDPYEQYF. CDR3 coding DNA: TGTGCCAGCAGTTTAAATTTAGACCCTTACGAGCAGTACTTC. This sequence joins TRBV12-3 or TRBV12-4 and TRBJ2-7; D is uncertain. This CDR3 contains 14 residues. V lost 2 bases to trimming and J lost 4 bases, with 12 bases between them.

Many counts were recorded for this clonotype. The V gene is TRBV6-5, the J gene TRBJ2-1; D remains unclear. From germline, CDR1 is MNHEY and CDR2 SVGAGI. The CDR3 totals 14 residues. V was pared by 3 bases and J by 4 bases, with 10 bases between. The CDR3 bases are TGTGCCAGCAGTTATTCCGAACGGTACAATGAGCAGTTCTTC. Residues: CASSYSERYNEQFF.

In DNA form, the CDR3 reads TGCGCCAGCAGCTTGGAGGTGGCGCCTGGGCCCGGCTACACCTTC. Translating gives CASSLEVAPGPGYTF. The chain links TRBV5-1 to TRBJ1-2, with D unclear. CDR3 length equals 15 residues. Trimming took off 0 bases at V and 8 bases at J, with 17 bases between the two ends. Germline assignment: CDR1 SGHRS and CDR2 YFSETQ.

This clonotype was recorded many times. This chain joins TRBV4-1 and TRBJ2-7, with TRBD1 matching 8 bases. The V gene end was trimmed by 6 bases and the J gene end by 2 bases; junction bases not matched to a gene: 6. The germline gives CDR1 MGHRA, CDR2 YSYEKL. The CDR3 is made up of 14 amino acids. DNA for the CDR3: TGCGCCAGCAGGGACCGACAGGGGCCCTACGAGCAGTACTTC. Amino acids: CASRDRQGPYEQYF.

The chain joins TRBV10-3 to TRBJ2-3; 13 bases are a match to TRBD2. The CDR3 sequence is 17 residues long. V gave up 6 bases and J gave up 4 bases; unmatched junction bases: 10. Germline CDR1 and CDR2: ENHRY and SYGVKD. The DNA for the CDR3 is TGTGCCATCAGCCTGTTGGGGACTAGCGGGGTGTCAGATACGCAGTATTTT. Translated, it gives CAISLLGTSGVSDTQYF.

The table lists this clonotype with a few counts. This sequence joins TRBV20-1 and TRBJ1-4; 10 bases map to TRBD1. J gave up 2 bases and V 0 bases, and 9 bases lay outside the gene matches. Germline loops: CDR1 DFQATT, CDR2 SNEGSKA (reference sequence). This CDR3 is 18 amino acids long. The CDR3 loop reads CSARDSATGGVTNEKLFF. CDR3 sequence (DNA): TGCAGTGCTAGAGATTCCGCGACAGGGGGCGTTACTAATGAAAAACTGTTTTTT.

This clonotype was seen ten or more times. This chain links TRBV6-1 with TRBJ1-1; the D is unclear. This CDR3 spans 15 amino acids. The ends were cut back, 2 bases at V and 6 bases at J, with 16 bases in the middle. Germline V gene lookup returns CDR1 MNHNS and CDR2 SASEGT. Here the CDR3 reads CASSEYKIYGAEAFF. The CDR3 DNA follows: TGTGCCAGCAGTGAATATAAGATCTACGGCGCTGAAGCTTTCTTT.